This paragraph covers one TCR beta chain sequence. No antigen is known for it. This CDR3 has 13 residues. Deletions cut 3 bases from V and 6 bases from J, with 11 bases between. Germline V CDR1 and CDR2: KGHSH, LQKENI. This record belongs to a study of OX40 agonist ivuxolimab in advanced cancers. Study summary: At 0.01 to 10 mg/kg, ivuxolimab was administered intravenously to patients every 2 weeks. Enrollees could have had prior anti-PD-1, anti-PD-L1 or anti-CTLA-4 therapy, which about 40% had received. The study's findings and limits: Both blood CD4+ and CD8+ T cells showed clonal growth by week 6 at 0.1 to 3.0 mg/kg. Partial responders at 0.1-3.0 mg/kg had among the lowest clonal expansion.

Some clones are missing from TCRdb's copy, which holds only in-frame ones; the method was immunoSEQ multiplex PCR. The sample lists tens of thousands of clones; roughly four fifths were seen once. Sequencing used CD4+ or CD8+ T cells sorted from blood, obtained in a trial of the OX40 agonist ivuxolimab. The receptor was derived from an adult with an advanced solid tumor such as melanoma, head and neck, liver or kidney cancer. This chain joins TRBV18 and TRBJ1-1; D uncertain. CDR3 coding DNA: TGTGCCAGCTCACCGGCTGGGAGGGCTGAAGCTTTCTTT. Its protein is CASSPAGRAEAFF.